One sample yielded the 18 T cell receptor beta chains listed below, sequenced in a study of blood T cells in healthy people across ages. A sample-barcoded 5' primer and a J-beta primer mix were used in a second PCR of roughly 7 to 12 cycles. TCRdb called the 5' RACE reads again in MiXCR, with one record for every CDR3 protein. Of 550,000 to 700,000 distinct CDR3 sequences detected, approximately 25% appear once; the ten largest clones hold approximately 17%. The material sequenced was blood. The receptors derive from a woman aged 70-85 years in good health.

This sequence joins TRBV15 and TRBJ2-7, with D perhaps matching TRBD2 (5 bases). Germline V CDR1 and CDR2: LNHNV, YYDKDF (reference sequence). This CDR3 has 15 residues. Deletions cut 0 bases from V and 3 bases from J, with 12 bases between. CDR3 region: CATSRDSGSLYEQYF. The CDR3 nucleotides are TGTGCCACCAGCAGAGATTCGGGATCCCTCTACGAGCAGTACTTC.

The rearrangement links TRBV29-1 to TRBJ1-2; D remains ambiguous. This CDR3 is 13 amino acids long. Trimming took 3 bases from V and 4 from J, leaving 12 bases between them. Germline V gives CDR1 SQVTM, CDR2 ANQGSEA. CDR3: CSVDGLWGYGYTF. The CDR3 DNA reads TGCAGCGTTGATGGGCTATGGGGCTATGGCTACACCTTC. The entire variable domain, with the rest obtained from reference TRBV29-1 and TRBJ1-2, is as follows: SAVISQKPSRDICQRGTSLTIQCQVDSQVTMMFWYRQQPGQSLTLIATANQGSEATYESGFVIDKFPISRPNLTFSTLTVSNMSPEDSSIYLCSVDGLWGYGYTFGSGTRLTVV.

This chain links TRBV7-8 with TRBJ1-4; unclear D gene. Trimming pared 0 bases from V and 4 bases from J, leaving 9 bases between. CDR1 and CDR2 (germline): SGHVS, FQNEAQ. The CDR3 sequence is 15 residues long. The CDR3 DNA sequence: TGTGCCAGCAGCTTAGCGAGGGTGATTAATGAAAAACTGTTTTTT. The encoded protein is CASSLARVINEKLFF.

The rearrangement joins TRBV24-1 to TRBJ2-2, with 9 nucleotides matching TRBD2. There are 13 residues in the CDR3. V trimming: 4 bases; J trimming: 10 bases; junction bases outside the gene matches: 3. Germline loops: CDR1 KGHDR, CDR2 SFDVKD. CDR3 sequence (DNA): TGTGCCACCAGTGAGACTAGCGGAGTGGAGCTGTTTTTT. Translated, it gives CATSETSGVELFF.

The table lists this clonotype with a few counts. The rearrangement links TRBV12-3 or TRBV12-4 to TRBJ1-1; D is undetermined. Trimming removed 10 bases from V and 5 bases from J, with 20 bases in between. This CDR3 comprises 14 residues. The CDR3 is CATEVAVTGTEAFF. Here the CDR3 DNA reads TGTGCCACAGAAGTCGCCGTAACCGGGACTGAAGCTTTCTTT.

The V gene is TRBV6-5, the J gene TRBJ2-7; TRBD1 aligns across 8 bases. The CDR3 has 14 amino acids. Germline CDR1 and CDR2: MNHEY and SVGAGI. J lost 3 bases, V lost 2 bases, and 3 bases had no gene match. As DNA, the CDR3 is TGTGCCAGCAGTTACCGGACAGGGTACTACGAGCAGTACTTC. Translation gives CASSYRTGYYEQYF.

The rearrangement links TRBV7-9 to TRBJ1-3; D remains ambiguous. V shed 1 base and J shed 8 bases, with 9 bases lying between them. CDR1 is SEHNR and CDR2 is FQNEAQ in the germline V gene (reference sequence). The CDR3 sequence is 13 residues long. The CDR3, as DNA: TGTGCCAGCAGCTTAGAAAGGCCCGACACCATATATTTT. This codes for CASSLERPDTIYF.

This sequence joins TRBV29-1 and TRBJ1-4; the D is unclear. CDR3 length: 14 residues. The germline V gene has CDR1 SQVTM and CDR2 ANQGSEA. V was pared by 2 bases and J by 5 bases, with 12 bases between. Written as DNA, the CDR3 is TGCAGCGTTGAAACCAGCTATACGAATGAAAAACTGTTTTTT. Amino acids: CSVETSYTNEKLFF.

The V gene is TRBV12-5, the J gene TRBJ2-5; 7 bases align to TRBD1. CDR3 length equals 14 residues. V shed 6 bases, J shed 0 bases, and the junction held 4 bases outside the gene matches. Per the germline V gene, CDR1 is LGHNT and CDR2 is FRNRAP. In nucleotides, the CDR3 is TGTGCTAGTGGCCGGGACAGCTACCAAGAGACCCAGTACTTC. It codes for CASGRDSYQETQYF.

This clonotype was detected a few times. The chain combines TRBV20-1 with TRBJ2-7; 10 nucleotides line up with TRBD1. The junction had 13 bases not matched to a gene; V was cut back by 2 bases and J by 3 bases. CDR1 and CDR2 from the germline V gene are DFQATT and SNEGSKA (reference sequence). This CDR3 is built from 17 residues. The DNA of the CDR3 is TGCAGTGCTAGACCTCTTAGATCGACAGGGGGCTACTACGAGCAGTACTTC. It encodes CSARPLRSTGGYYEQYF.

In its sample, this clonotype was seen a few times. The rearrangement joins TRBV21-1 to TRBJ1-4; TRBD1 is the table's D call and was not checked against the DNA. TRBV21-1 is flagged as a pseudogene. The CDR3 runs to 19 residues. CDR3 sequence: CASSKEGGPGPVVGEKLFF. The CDR3 nucleotides are TGTGCCAGCAGCAAAGAGGGGGGACCGGGTCCTGTCGTCGGGGAAAAACTGTTTTTT.

This clonotype was seen only a few times. The chain links TRBV18 to TRBJ2-5; 8 bases fit TRBD2. The CDR3 is 14 amino acids. The J segment lost 5 bases and the V segment lost 3 bases, leaving 5 bases of the junction unmatched. Germline V gives CDR1 KGHSH, CDR2 LQKENI. CDR3 in amino acids: CASSPPGLAETQYF. The CDR3 nucleotides are TGTGCCAGCTCACCTCCTGGACTAGCTGAGACCCAGTACTTC.

This clonotype was seen only a few times. V gene TRBV9 combines with J gene TRBJ1-4, with a possible D match to TRBD1 (6 bases). Germline lookup yields CDR1 SGDLS and CDR2 YYNGEE. The CDR3 totals 17 residues. V lost 3 bases, J lost 2 bases, and 17 bases lay in between. Here the CDR3 DNA reads TGTGCCAGCAGCGGAGGGGGAGGGGCCGGGACTAATGAAAAACTGTTTTTT. This encodes CASSGGGGAGTNEKLFF.

This clonotype was counted only a few times. The chain links TRBV7-3 to TRBJ1-2; D gene uncertain. Trimming removed 7 bases from V and 4 bases from J, with 16 bases in between. This CDR3 comprises 14 residues. Germline V CDR1 and CDR2: SGHTA, FQGTGA. This chain's CDR3 is CASTNPDRSYGYTF. The DNA of the CDR3 is TGTGCCAGCACCAATCCGGATCGCTCCTATGGCTACACCTTC.

With respect to this clonotype: A much larger clone sits a single nucleotide away, making a read error possible. V is TRBV7-9 and J is TRBJ1-3; D perhaps matches TRBD1 (5 bases). Germline V gene lookup returns CDR1 SEHNR and CDR2 FQNEAQ (reference sequence). The CDR3 has 15 residues. In DNA form, the CDR3 reads TGTGCCAGCAACTTAGCTCGGGGGTCTGGAAACACCATATATTTT. Translation: CASNLARGSGNTIYF.

The table lists this clonotype with many counts. The V call is TRBV29-1, the J call TRBJ1-2; possible D gene TRBD1, 6 bases. The CDR3 has 11 residues. In germline, CDR1 is SQVTM, CDR2 ANQGSEA. The ends were cut back, 5 bases at V and 7 bases at J, with 11 bases in the middle. The CDR3 bases are TGCAGCGTTTTCGACAGGCGTGGCTACACCTTC. It yields the protein CSVFDRRGYTF.

The chain carries TRBV10-3 and TRBJ2-5; perhaps TRBD2 as D (5 bases). Trimming removed 8 bases from V and 9 bases from J, with 13 bases in between. Germline V gene lookup returns CDR1 ENHRY and CDR2 SYGVKD. The CDR3 sequence is 11 residues long. The CDR3 nucleotides read TGTGCCATCGGCAGGCCCGGGGCCCAGTACTTC. Amino acids: CAIGRPGAQYF.

The rearrangement links TRBV6-1 to TRBJ1-1; no clear D. The CDR3 is 15 residues long. Germline V gene sequence: CDR1 MNHNS, CDR2 SASEGT. V lost 0 bases, J lost 5 bases, and 13 bases lay in between. The CDR3 sequence: CASSEAYRATTEAFF. In nucleotides, the CDR3 is TGTGCCAGCAGTGAAGCGTACCGGGCGACGACTGAAGCTTTCTTT.